Following are 31 T cell receptor beta chains from one sample sequenced in a study of T cells in Graves' hyperthyroidism and ophthalmopathy. RNA transcripts served as the template for amplifying TCR beta CDR3 regions. Researchers ran a first-round RT-PCR on the TCR CDR3 using the HTBI primer set. TCRdb independently ran MiXCR on the multiplex PCR reads; one entry per CDR3 protein. The table includes fewer than 400,000 distinct CDR3 sequences, around an eighth detected once. Input material: blood. The receptors were gathered from a man in his fifties or sixties with Graves' ophthalmopathy.

About this clonotype: A much larger clone differs by one base, so this may be a read error. V gene TRBV12-3 or TRBV12-4 combines with J gene TRBJ2-6; D gene unclear. The CDR3 is 16 residues long. CDR3 in amino acids: CASSLGFESEANVLTF. In DNA, the CDR3 is TGTGCCAGCAGTTTAGGTTTTGAATCTGAGGCCAACGTCCTGACTTTC.

The gene calls are TRBV30 and TRBJ2-7, with TRBD2 matching 11 bases. CDR3 length equals 15 residues. V trimming: 4 bases; J trimming: 3 bases; junction bases outside the gene matches: 8. The V gene's germline CDR1 is GTSNPN and CDR2 SVGIG (reference sequence). CDR3 nucleotide sequence: TGTGCCTGGATCCCTCGGCTAGCGGGAGGCTACGAGCAGTACTTC. Its translation: CAWIPRLAGGYEQYF.

The chain is built from TRBV20-1 and TRBJ1-1, with 9 bases lining up with TRBD1. J lost 0 bases, V lost 3 bases, and 8 bases had no gene match. The CDR3 has 16 amino acids. Looked up from germline, CDR1 is DFQATT and CDR2 is SNEGSKA (reference sequence). The CDR3 bases are TGCAGTGCTAGGTCAACCGGGACAGGGCTGAACACTGAAGCTTTCTTT. Protein: CSARSTGTGLNTEAFF.

The table lists this clonotype with many counts. The V gene is TRBV7-8, the J gene TRBJ2-3; D is undetermined. The V gene lost 4 bases and the J gene lost 1 base, with 9 bases spanning the gap. Germline V gene sequence: CDR1 SGHVS, CDR2 FQNEAQ. The CDR3 consists of 14 residues. Here the CDR3 DNA reads TGTGCCAGCAGCTCGACTCTGGGCACAGATACGCAGTATTTT. Protein: CASSSTLGTDTQYF. The full variable domain, rest sourced from reference TRBV7-8 and TRBJ2-3, is GAGVSQSPRYKVAKRGQDVALRCDPISGHVSLFWYQQALGQGPEFLTYFQNEAQLDKSGLPSDRFFAERPEGSVSTLKIQRTQQEDSAVYLCASSSTLGTDTQYFGPGTRLTVL.

This clonotype has a count of ten or more. The chain uses TRBV20-1 and TRBJ2-5, with D possibly being TRBD1 (7 bases). The CDR3 runs 14 residues. With 5 bases removed from V and 4 bases from J, the gap between germline ends came to 17 bases. Germline CDR1 and CDR2: DFQATT and SNEGSKA (reference sequence). The CDR3 sequence: CSASQGGELETQYF. CDR3 DNA: TGCAGTGCTTCCCAGGGGGGCGAGTTAGAGACCCAGTACTTC.

Points on this clonotype: A read error is possible here, since a much larger clone lies one base away. This CDR3 fails to terminate in the conserved phenylalanine or tryptophan, so it likely reflects a read error. The CDR3 protein is CSVDGGWPSYEQYL. The CDR3 coding sequence is TGCAGCGTGGACGGGGGCTGGCCGTCCTACGAGCAGTACCTC. The rearrangement uses TRBV29-1 and TRBJ2-7; D possibly uses TRBD1 or TRBD2 (6 bases each). This CDR3 region has 14 residues. Germline V CDR1 and CDR2: SQVTM, ANQGSEA. V shed 6 bases and J shed 1 base, with 16 bases lying between them.

This clonotype was picked up a small number of times. The chain has TRBV10-1 and TRBJ2-7; 7 nucleotides agree with TRBD1. The germline V gene encodes CDR1 WNHNN and CDR2 SYGVQD (reference sequence). Losses at the gene ends were 7 bases for V and 2 bases for J; bases not matched to a gene: 8. The CDR3 is made up of 14 amino acids. The CDR3 protein is CASNRDRVTYEQYF. DNA for the CDR3: TGCGCCAGCAATCGGGACAGAGTAACCTACGAGCAGTACTTC.

This clonotype was observed at least ten times. The rearrangement links TRBV7-9 to TRBJ2-7; a weak D match, TRBD1 (5 bases). The CDR3 loop spans 15 amino acids. The V end was cut by 5 bases, the J end by 2 bases, with 16 bases between. Germline-derived CDR1 and CDR2 are SEHNR and FQNEAQ (reference sequence). DNA for the CDR3: TGTGCCAGCAGCCCCCAGCAGGGCAATACCTACGAGCAGTACTTC. Amino acid sequence: CASSPQQGNTYEQYF. The whole variable domain, filled in from reference TRBV7-9 and TRBJ2-7, reads DTGVSQNPRHKITKRGQNVTFRCDPISEHNRLYWYRQTLGQGPEFLTYFQNEAQLEKSRLLSDRFSAERPKGSFSTLEIQRTEQGDSAMYLCASSPQQGNTYEQYFGPGTRLTVT.

In this sample, this clonotype turned up a few times. This chain links TRBV28 with TRBJ2-1, with TRBD2 identical over 7 bases. The J segment lost 5 bases and the V segment lost 5 bases, leaving 12 bases of the junction unmatched. The germline V gene has CDR1 MDHEN and CDR2 SYDVKM. CDR3 length: 16 amino acids. The CDR3 nucleotides read TGTGCCAGCAGTCCCTCACTAGCGCAAACTGACAATGAGCAGTTCTTC. This codes for CASSPSLAQTDNEQFF.

The rearrangement uses TRBV11-3 and TRBJ2-2; the D is unclear. Germline loops: CDR1 SGHNT, CDR2 YENEEA. The CDR3 has 14 amino acids. Between the trimmed V and J ends, which lost 3 bases and 4 bases, there was a span of 9 bases. The CDR3 bases are TGTGCCAGCAGCTTTGTTCGGGTCACCGGGGAGCTGTTTTTT. It translates to CASSFVRVTGELFF.

The table lists this clonotype with many counts. The gene calls are TRBV14 and TRBJ2-7; 11 nucleotides agree with TRBD2. Germline trimming cut 1 base from V and 2 bases from J; bases unmatched to any gene: 7. CDR3 length equals 17 residues. Per the germline V gene, CDR1 is SGHDN and CDR2 is FVKESK. The chain's CDR3 is CASSQAIPGLAAYEQYF. Here the CDR3 DNA reads TGTGCCAGCAGCCAAGCGATACCGGGACTAGCGGCCTACGAGCAGTACTTC. Complete variable domain (other parts from reference TRBV14 and TRBJ2-7): EAGVTQFPSHSVIEKGQTVTLRCDPISGHDNLYWYRRVMGKEIKFLLHFVKESKQDESGMPNNRFLAERTGGTYSTLKVQPAELEDSGVYFCASSQAIPGLAAYEQYFGPGTRLTVT.

This clonotype was counted between two and nine times. This chain joins TRBV5-1 and TRBJ2-7; 9 nucleotides align to TRBD1. The CDR3 sequence is 16 residues long. The J segment lost 0 bases and the V segment lost 4 bases, leaving 8 bases of the junction unmatched. In germline, CDR1 is SGHRS, CDR2 YFSETQ. The DNA of the CDR3 is TGCGCCAGCAGCGTATCAACAGGGGGCGTCTCCTACGAGCAGTACTTC. Translated: CASSVSTGGVSYEQYF.

V and J are TRBV12-3 or TRBV12-4 and TRBJ2-3, with 16 bases matching TRBD2. V lost 6 bases to trimming and J lost 3 bases; unmatched junction nucleotides: 9. This CDR3 contains 18 residues. The CDR3 DNA sequence: TGTGCCAGCAGAACCGGGACTAGCGGGAGGGCCGGGACAGATACGCAGTATTTT. This translates into CASRTGTSGRAGTDTQYF.

This clonotype was seen a few times. The chain recombines TRBV14 with TRBJ2-3; D possibly corresponds to TRBD2 (5 bases). This CDR3 has 18 residues. Trimming pared 0 bases from V and 2 bases from J, leaving 18 bases between. Germline CDR1 reads SGHDN; CDR2 reads FVKESK. The CDR3 loop reads CASSQDRTTRTFTDTQYF. CDR3 nucleotides: TGTGCCAGCAGCCAAGACAGAACAACACGGACTTTCACAGATACGCAGTATTTT.

This clonotype was seen many times. This chain connects TRBV2 to TRBJ2-7; the D is unclear. The CDR3 has 13 residues. Trimming pared 3 bases from V and 9 bases from J, leaving 15 bases between. From germline, CDR1 is SNHLY and CDR2 FYNNEI. This CDR3 reads CASSEPDGVTQYF. CDR3 bases: TGTGCCAGCAGTGAGCCAGACGGAGTAACGCAGTACTTC.

This clonotype was counted at least ten times. This chain joins TRBV3-1 and TRBJ2-1; D might be TRBD2 (5 bases). CDR3 length equals 14 residues. Trimming took 4 bases from V and 9 from J, leaving 16 bases between them. Germline V gene lookup returns CDR1 LGHDT and CDR2 YNNKEL (reference sequence). This chain's CDR3 is CASSPPRTGLEQFF. For the CDR3, the DNA is TGTGCCAGCAGCCCCCCCCGGACTGGACTTGAGCAGTTCTTC.

The CDR3 DNA reads TGCAGTGCCGCCCATAGCGGGAGGGGTACAGATACGCAGTATTTT. It codes for CSAAHSGRGTDTQYF. The chain uses TRBV20-1 and TRBJ2-3; 11 positions match TRBD2. There are 15 residues in the CDR3. Trimming cost V 6 bases and J 3 bases; bases outside gene matches: 8. Germline V gives CDR1 DFQATT, CDR2 SNEGSKA (reference sequence).

Ten or more counts support this clonotype. The V call is TRBV18, the J call TRBJ2-1, with TRBD2 matching 13 bases. The germline CDR1 and CDR2 sequences are KGHSH and LQKENI. The V and J ends lost 3 bases and 7 bases, in that order; junction bases with no gene match: 9. The CDR3 has 17 residues. The CDR3 spells CASSPSIGLAGVNEQFF. The DNA for the CDR3 is TGTGCCAGCTCACCCTCCATCGGACTAGCGGGAGTTAATGAGCAGTTCTTC.

This clonotype was seen repeatedly, ten times or more. The V gene is TRBV5-1, the J gene TRBJ2-1; D tentatively fits TRBD1 or TRBD2 (5 bases each). CDR3 length: 12 amino acids. V lost 4 bases, J lost 8 bases, and 10 bases lay in between. Germline V gene sequence: CDR1 SGHRS, CDR2 YFSETQ. The CDR3 DNA is TGCGCCAGCAGCCCGGGGACGTATGAGCAGTTCTTC. Protein product: CASSPGTYEQFF.

This clonotype was counted between two and nine times. CDR3 residues: CASSESKVVQPQHF. The CDR3 region has the DNA TGTGCCAGCAGTGAGAGTAAGGTTGTGCAGCCCCAGCATTTT. The J gene is TRBJ1-5, the V gene TRBV6-1; no clear D gene. The V gene lost 3 bases and the J gene lost 7 bases, with 13 bases spanning the gap. Germline V CDR1 and CDR2: MNHNS, SASEGT. This CDR3 is built from 14 residues.

This clonotype was seen more than once but under ten times. This rearrangement joins TRBV6-1 to TRBJ2-1; 10 bases match TRBD2. V shed 6 bases and J 4 bases; nucleotides not matched to a gene: 6. CDR1 is MNHNS, CDR2 SASEGT, per germline. There are 15 residues in the CDR3. The CDR3 is CASRARTSGYNEQFF. DNA for the CDR3: TGTGCCAGCAGAGCCCGGACTAGCGGATACAATGAGCAGTTCTTC.

This clonotype was seen at least ten times. V usage is TRBV20-1 and J usage is TRBJ1-5; 9 positions match TRBD1. Germline loops: CDR1 DFQATT, CDR2 SNEGSKA (reference sequence). The CDR3 is 12 amino acids. V lost 6 bases, J lost 9 bases, and 6 bases stayed unmatched. This CDR3 is CSARTGDPPQHF. In DNA form, the CDR3 reads TGCAGTGCAAGGACAGGGGACCCGCCCCAGCATTTT.

This clonotype has ten or more counts. This chain links TRBV18 with TRBJ2-7; 8 bases match TRBD2. This CDR3 has 15 residues. Germline CDR1 and CDR2: KGHSH and LQKENI. V dropped 0 bases and J dropped 6; count of bases not matched to a gene: 7. This CDR3 reads CASSPPGREGREQYF. The CDR3, as DNA: TGTGCCAGCTCACCACCTGGCCGGGAGGGTCGCGAGCAGTACTTC.

This clonotype was seen ten or more times. The chain uses TRBV7-2 and TRBJ2-7; D is unresolved. The CDR3 spans 15 residues. Germline loops: CDR1 SGHTA, CDR2 FQGNSA. V was clipped by 2 bases and J by 2 bases, with 13 bases between them. The CDR3 loop is CASSLTTERTYEQYF. The CDR3 nucleotides are TGTGCCAGCAGCTTAACAACAGAAAGAACCTACGAGCAGTACTTC. The entire variable domain, with the rest obtained from reference TRBV7-2 and TRBJ2-7, is as follows: GAGVSQSPSNKVTEKGKDVELRCDPISGHTALYWYRQSLGQGLEFLIYFQGNSAPDKSGLPSDRFSAERTGGSVSTLTIQRTQQEDSAVYLCASSLTTERTYEQYFGPGTRLTVT.

V gene TRBV6-1 combines with J gene TRBJ2-3; D is unclear. The germline V and J ends were trimmed by 6 bases and 3 bases, with 19 bases remaining between them. CDR1 is MNHNS and CDR2 is SASEGT in the germline V gene. This CDR3 spans 16 amino acids. The CDR3 sequence: CASSYIGPLRTDTQYF. The CDR3 nucleotides read TGTGCCAGCAGCTATATTGGACCGTTGAGGACAGATACGCAGTATTTT.

The table lists this clonotype with a few counts. The rearrangement joins TRBV6-6 to TRBJ2-5; possibly TRBD1 or TRBD2 for D (5 bases each). The ends were cut back, 2 bases at V and 4 bases at J, with 5 bases in the middle. Germline V gene lookup returns CDR1 MNHNY and CDR2 SVGAGI (reference sequence). CDR3 length equals 12 residues. The CDR3 loop reads CASSYGGETQYF. CDR3 in DNA: TGTGCCAGCAGTTACGGGGGAGAGACCCAGTACTTC.

There are many counts of this clonotype. The rearrangement uses TRBV29-1 and TRBJ2-1; 11 bases agree with TRBD2. The CDR3 is made up of 18 amino acids. The V gene end was trimmed by 3 bases and the J gene end by 8 bases; junction bases not matched to a gene: 18. The V gene's germline CDR1 is SQVTM and CDR2 ANQGSEA. The DNA of the CDR3 is TGCAGCGTTGATGGACTAGCGGGCGGAAAGATGGGGGGCGATGAGCAGTTCTTC. Translating it yields CSVDGLAGGKMGGDEQFF.

This clonotype came up many times. This sequence joins TRBV20-1 and TRBJ2-5; D may be TRBD1 (6 bases). Trimming left V 0 bases short and J 3 bases short, with 11 bases between. Looked up from germline, CDR1 is DFQATT and CDR2 is SNEGSKA (reference sequence). The length of the CDR3 is 14 residues. The CDR3 coding sequence is TGCAGTGCTAGAGACCAACAGGGAAAAGAGACCCAGTACTTC. Protein product: CSARDQQGKETQYF.

Comment on this clonotype: One base away lies a much larger clone, so this may be a sequencing read error. The chain recombines TRBV14 with TRBJ2-1, with a weak D call TRBD2 (6 bases). There are 15 residues in the CDR3. Looked up from germline, CDR1 is SGHDN and CDR2 is FVKESK. CDR3 region: CASSHRGGGAAEQLF. CDR3 nucleotide sequence: TGTGCCAGCAGCCACCGTGGGGGAGGAGCGGCTGAGCAGCTCTTC.

The chain has TRBV6-1 and TRBJ2-5; D unresolved. CDR1 is MNHNS and CDR2 is SASEGT in the germline V gene. The CDR3 sequence is 14 residues long. Trimming removed 6 bases at V and 1 base at J, with 12 bases between. The DNA for the CDR3 is TGTGCCAGCAGCCCGATGACCGTCCAAGAGACCCAGTACTTC. Translated, it gives CASSPMTVQETQYF.

This clonotype was counted ten times or more. The CDR3 protein is CAWRQRGRETQYF. DNA for the CDR3: TGTGCCTGGAGACAGAGGGGACGGGAGACCCAGTACTTC. The chain is built from TRBV30 and TRBJ2-5; D tentatively reads TRBD1 or TRBD2 (5 bases each). The CDR3 has 13 residues. In germline, CDR1 is GTSNPN, CDR2 SVGIG (reference sequence). The V end was cut by 3 bases, the J end by 5 bases, with 13 bases between.